This TCR beta chain was documented in a study of blood T cell repertoires in COVID-19. Study-wide context: Sources were T cells, B-cell-depleted T cells, or PBMCs; the material itself was cDNA or gDNA.

Trimming took 6 bases from V and 4 from J; bases not matched to a gene: 6. CDR1 and CDR2 from the germline V gene are LNHDA and SQIVND (reference sequence). The CDR3 has 14 residues. Recruited during active infection, patients (from Seattle) were subsequently followed longitudinally. Here immunoSEQ multiplex PCR was the method, and the copy in TCRdb shows in-frame clones only, minus some. This table holds roughly 29,000 clones, 70% to 90% found once. Sequencing input: peripheral blood. This clonotype was sampled from an elderly woman with COVID-19, enrolled during active disease. The J gene is TRBJ1-2, the V gene TRBV19; 9 positions match TRBD1. The CDR3 spells CASSRTGAGYGYTF. Here the CDR3 DNA reads TGTGCCAGTAGCCGGACAGGGGCCGGCTATGGCTACACCTTC. The full variable domain, rest sourced from reference TRBV19 and TRBJ1-2, is DGGITQSPKYLFRKEGQNVTLSCEQNLNHDAMYWYRQDPGQGLRLIYYSQIVNDFQKGDIAEGYSVSREKKESFPLTVTSAQKNPTAFYLCASSRTGAGYGYTFGSGTRLTVV.